The 25 T cell receptor beta chains below come from one sample, sequenced in a study of T cell repertoires in cytomegalovirus infection. MiXCR, applied by TCRdb to the reads, yields one record per CDR3 protein. The sample contains 200,000 to 300,000 distinct CDR3 sequences, around 13% of which appear only once. The specimen sequenced was PBMCs. The origin of the receptors is a human donor in good health (CMV status not recorded). Some clones in this sample may be carry-over from other donors' samples.

This clonotype has ten or more counts. The chain couples TRBV12-3 or TRBV12-4 to TRBJ1-4; possibly TRBD1 for D (5 bases). The CDR3 runs 16 residues. V shed 1 base and J shed 0 bases, with 9 bases lying between them. As DNA, the CDR3 is TGTGCCAGCAGTTTAGGGGGGTCCACAACTAATGAAAAACTGTTTTTT. This translates into CASSLGGSTTNEKLFF.

This clonotype occurred many times. The chain recombines TRBV10-3 with TRBJ2-5; tentatively, D is TRBD2 (7 bases). V lost 6 bases and J lost 3, with 14 bases in between. The CDR3 totals 14 residues. Germline V gene lookup returns CDR1 ENHRY and CDR2 SYGVKD. The CDR3 DNA follows: TGTGCCATCAGCCCAGGGAGGGGGAAAGAGACCCAGTACTTC. Protein product: CAISPGRGKETQYF.

J is TRBJ1-1 and V is TRBV7-8; D is perhaps TRBD1 (6 bases). The CDR3 runs to 14 residues. V was clipped by 2 bases and J by 1 base, with 8 bases between them. CDR1 is SGHVS and CDR2 is FQNEAQ in the germline V gene. The CDR3 protein is CASSLLTGNTEAFF. For the CDR3, the DNA is TGTGCCAGCAGCTTACTGACAGGGAACACTGAAGCTTTCTTT.

This clonotype was recorded many times. This sequence joins TRBV11-2 and TRBJ2-1; D remains ambiguous. Germline values: CDR1 SGHAT, CDR2 FQNNGV. The CDR3 is made up of 14 amino acids. V was shortened by 2 bases and J by 1 base, with 6 bases between the two germline ends. DNA of the CDR3: TGTGCCAGCAGCTTAAAAGGGTCCTACAATGAGCAGTTCTTC. It translates to CASSLKGSYNEQFF. Drawing the rest from reference TRBV11-2 and TRBJ2-1, the complete variable domain is EAGVAQSPRYKIIEKRQSVAFWCNPISGHATLYWYQQILGQGPKLLIQFQNNGVVDDSQLPKDRFSAERLKGVDSTLKIQPAKLEDSAVYLCASSLKGSYNEQFFGPGTRLTVL.

This clonotype has more than one count but fewer than ten. The V call is TRBV2, the J call TRBJ2-5, with a tentative D call TRBD2 (6 bases). The CDR3 length is 15 residues. Trimming cost V 3 bases and J 4 bases, with 15 bases left between them. Per the germline V gene, CDR1 is SNHLY and CDR2 is FYNNEI. The CDR3: CASSDGGAAVETQYF. The CDR3 nucleotides are TGTGCCAGCAGTGATGGAGGGGCAGCGGTAGAGACCCAGTACTTC.

This clonotype appeared many times. This chain connects TRBV7-2 to TRBJ2-7; D call uncertain. V was pared by 5 bases and J by 3 bases, with 11 bases between. CDR1 is SGHTA, CDR2 FQGNSA, per germline. The CDR3 has 13 residues. CDR3 sequence (DNA): TGTGCCAGCAGCCTTAGACTGGGCTACGAGCAGTACTTC. Translating gives CASSLRLGYEQYF.

There are many counts of this clonotype. The J gene is TRBJ2-1, the V gene TRBV7-8, with no clear D. The germline V gene encodes CDR1 SGHVS and CDR2 FQNEAQ. CDR3 length: 14 amino acids. Trimming cost V 0 bases and J 5 bases, with 8 bases left between them. The CDR3: CASSLAETNNEQFF. Here the CDR3 DNA reads TGTGCCAGCAGCTTAGCAGAGACAAACAATGAGCAGTTCTTC.

This clonotype has only a few counts. This rearrangement joins TRBV24-1 to TRBJ2-3, with 8 bases that match TRBD2. CDR1 is KGHDR and CDR2 is SFDVKD in the germline V gene. V gave up 3 bases and J gave up 2 bases; unmatched junction bases: 6. The CDR3 runs 16 residues. CDR3 coding DNA: TGTGCCACCAGTGATCCCAGCGGGGGATCCACAGATACGCAGTATTTT. Encoded protein: CATSDPSGGSTDTQYF.

This chain uses TRBV2 with TRBJ1-1, with a possible D match to TRBD1 (6 bases). Germline loops: CDR1 SNHLY, CDR2 FYNNEI. The CDR3 is 12 amino acids. V lost 6 bases to trimming and J lost 8 bases, with 13 bases between them. CDR3 sequence (DNA): TGTGCCAGCAGCCTACGACAGGAAGAAGCTTTCTTT. Translating gives CASSLRQEEAFF.

In regard to this clonotype: This may stem from a read error, because a much larger clone lies one nucleotide away. CDR3 coding DNA: TGTGCCAGCAGCTTGGGGCGCGCGGACAATGAGCAGTTCTTC. Protein product: CASSLGRADNEQFF. The chain is built from TRBV7-3 and TRBJ2-1; tentatively, D is TRBD1 (5 bases). Germline V gene data show CDR1 as SGHTA and CDR2 as FQGTGA. Between the trimmed V and J ends, which lost 3 bases and 5 bases, there was a span of 11 bases. This CDR3 region has 14 residues.

Ten or more counts support this clonotype. The CDR3 bases are TGTGCCAGCAGCTTAGTTGGGGGAGCGCTCTCCTACGAGCAGTACTTC. Translating gives CASSLVGGALSYEQYF. V and J are TRBV7-2 and TRBJ2-7, with D perhaps TRBD1 or TRBD2 (5 bases each). Deletions cut 1 base from V and 0 bases from J, with 13 bases between. Germline CDR1 is SGHTA and CDR2 is FQGNSA. This CDR3 contains 16 residues.

This clonotype was found a few times. This chain uses TRBV20-1 with TRBJ2-5; D may be TRBD1 (6 bases). Trimming shortened V by 7 bases and J by 1 base, and 10 bases separated the two germline ends. Germline values: CDR1 DFQATT, CDR2 SNEGSKA (reference sequence). The CDR3 totals 12 residues. The DNA of the CDR3 is TGCAGTGGATCCAGGGGCCAAGAGACCCAGTACTTC. Its translation: CSGSRGQETQYF.

The V and J genes are TRBV29-1 and TRBJ1-2; 12 bases align to TRBD1. The CDR3 extends over 12 amino acids. CDR1 SQVTM and CDR2 ANQGSEA come from the germline V gene. V trimming: 6 bases; J trimming: 8 bases; junction bases outside the gene matches: 4. The CDR3 DNA reads TGCAGCGTGGGGACAGGGGGCGCAGGCTACACCTTC. Its protein product is CSVGTGGAGYTF.

The chain joins TRBV19 to TRBJ1-1, with D unresolved. The germline CDR1 and CDR2 sequences are LNHDA and SQIVND (reference sequence). The CDR3 contains 16 residues. V was pared by 1 base and J by 1 base, with 13 bases between. CDR3 DNA: TGTGCCAGTAGTATAGTCGAAAGAGGGTCGAACACTGAAGCTTTCTTT. Its protein product is CASSIVERGSNTEAFF.

The chain employs TRBV10-3 and TRBJ2-1, with 10 bases aligning to TRBD1. Germline V gene data show CDR1 as ENHRY and CDR2 as SYGVKD. The junction had 9 bases not matched to a gene; V was cut back by 3 bases and J by 7 bases. This CDR3 spans 16 amino acids. The CDR3 sequence is CAISDLRDRGTNEQFF. The CDR3 DNA reads TGTGCCATCAGTGACCTCCGGGACAGGGGAACAAATGAGCAGTTCTTC.

J is TRBJ1-5 and V is TRBV6-1; 7 bases fit TRBD1. The CDR3 has 16 residues. CDR1 and CDR2 (germline): MNHNS, SASEGT. Trimming cost V 6 bases and J 2 bases; bases outside gene matches: 10. CDR3 in DNA: TGTGCCAGCAGCCTCGGGACAGTGGAACGCAATCAGCCCCAGCATTTT. This gives the protein CASSLGTVERNQPQHF.

J is TRBJ2-2 and V is TRBV5-4; D is perhaps TRBD2 (5 bases). Looked up from germline, CDR1 is SGHNT and CDR2 is YYREEE (reference sequence). V was shortened by 3 bases and J by 1 base, with 13 bases between the two germline ends. The CDR3 is 16 residues long. DNA of the CDR3: TGTGCCAGCAGCTCTCAAACCGGGGAGAACACCGGGGAGCTGTTTTTT. It codes for CASSSQTGENTGELFF.

This clonotype appeared many times. V is TRBV27 and J is TRBJ2-1; D is perhaps TRBD2 (6 bases). Trimming took 10 bases from V and 7 from J, leaving 11 bases between them. The CDR3 totals 11 residues. CDR1 MNHEY and CDR2 SMNVEV come from the germline V gene (reference sequence). As DNA, the CDR3 is TGTGCCACCAGCCGGGGGAATGAGCAGTTCTTC. It encodes CATSRGNEQFF.

V and J are TRBV20-1 and TRBJ1-5; D unclear. V dropped 4 bases and J dropped 1 base, with 8 bases sitting between them. Germline loops: CDR1 DFQATT, CDR2 SNEGSKA (reference sequence). The CDR3 is 13 amino acids. In nucleotides, the CDR3 is TGCAGTGCTACTACAGTCAGCAATCAGCCCCAGCATTTT. This sequence encodes CSATTVSNQPQHF.

The V gene is TRBV20-1, the J gene TRBJ1-2; no firm D call. Germline assignment: CDR1 DFQATT and CDR2 SNEGSKA (reference sequence). Trimming took off 5 bases at V and 4 bases at J, with 14 bases between the two ends. CDR3 length: 13 residues. As DNA, the CDR3 is TGCAGTGCTCGCCCCCCCATTGTCTATGGCTACACCTTC. Protein: CSARPPIVYGYTF.

Many counts were recorded for this clonotype. V usage is TRBV27 and J usage is TRBJ2-5; 7 nucleotides line up with TRBD1. V was clipped by 5 bases and J by 5 bases; unmatched bases: 11. The germline V gene encodes CDR1 MNHEY and CDR2 SMNVEV (reference sequence). The CDR3 length is 15 residues. CDR3 loop: CASSARQGMEETQYF. The CDR3 DNA is TGTGCCAGCAGTGCCCGACAGGGTATGGAGGAGACCCAGTACTTC.

The chain has TRBV5-6 and TRBJ1-1; the match to TRBD1 covers 7 bases. The V gene end was trimmed by 4 bases and the J gene end by 4 bases; junction bases not matched to a gene: 10. CDR3 length: 15 amino acids. Per germline, CDR1 SGHDT and CDR2 YYEEEE. CDR3 bases: TGTGCCAGCAGCACGTGGTCAGGGGGGAGCACTGAAGCTTTCTTT. This codes for CASSTWSGGSTEAFF.

This clonotype was found many times. The V call is TRBV5-1, the J call TRBJ2-7, with D possibly TRBD1 on 5 matching bases. Germline-derived CDR1 and CDR2 are SGHRS and YFSETQ. This CDR3 is built from 13 residues. Trimming left V 3 bases short and J 3 bases short, with 10 bases between. The CDR3 nucleotides are TGCGCCAGCAGCTACTTCGACAGCTACGAGCAGTACTTC. Translating it yields CASSYFDSYEQYF. The full variable domain, rest sourced from reference TRBV5-1 and TRBJ2-7, is KAGVTQTPRYLIKTRGQQVTLSCSPISGHRSVSWYQQTPGQGLQFLFEYFSETQRNKGNFPGRFSGRQFSNSRSEMNVSTLELGDSALYLCASSYFDSYEQYFGPGTRLTVT.

Notes on this clonotype: The junction shows a germline mismatch at one end, possibly a read error. The rearrangement uses TRBV10-2 and TRBJ1-1; TRBD1 is a possible D gene (6 bases). Looked up from germline, CDR1 is WSHSY and CDR2 is SAAADI. The CDR3 is made up of 16 amino acids. This chain's CDR3 is CASRYSLGGRDTEALF. The CDR3 region has the DNA TGCGCCAGCAGATATTCTCTAGGGGGGCGCGACACTGAAGCTTTATTT.

This clonotype has a handful of counts. V gene TRBV2 combines with J gene TRBJ1-5, with 7 bases aligning to TRBD1. Germline CDR1 SNHLY, CDR2 FYNNEI. The CDR3 consists of 18 residues. V lost 6 bases to trimming and J lost 2 bases; unmatched junction nucleotides: 16. Written as DNA, the CDR3 is TGTGCCAGCAGGTCCGACAGGGCGGACTTCGGTGGCAATCAGCCCCAGCATTTT. Amino acids: CASRSDRADFGGNQPQHF.